This T cell receptor (beta chain) is from a study of T cell changes during pregnancy in multiple sclerosis. The protocol was immunoSEQ multiplex PCR, while the TCRdb copy is restricted to in-frame clones and leaves out a portion. This table holds some 45,000 clones, 95% found once. The input for sequencing was CD8+ T cells from peripheral blood mononuclear cells, taken in the first trimester of pregnancy. The receptor's source is a female donor with multiple sclerosis, enrolled in a pregnancy study.

The CDR3 sequence: CASSVVELSGANVLTF. In nucleotides, the CDR3 is TGTGCCAGCAGCGTAGTCGAACTATCTGGGGCCAACGTCCTGACTTTC. The chain has TRBV9 and TRBJ2-6; D gene unclear. With 0 bases removed from V and 1 base from J, the gap between germline ends came to 8 bases. This CDR3 contains 16 residues. Germline values: CDR1 SGDLS, CDR2 YYNGEE.